Following are 25 T cell receptor beta chains from one sample sequenced in a study of shared clonotypes between healthy human individuals. The repertoire was sequenced with immunoSEQ multiplex PCR; TCRdb's copy has only in-frame clones and lacks some. This table holds 1 million to 1.3 million clones, around three quarters found once. Input material: memory CD4+ T cells from PBMCs. Subset defined: CD45RA-negative fraction. The receptors were sampled from a man aged 18 to 29 in good health. Some clones in this sample may be carry-over from other donors' samples.

The chain couples TRBV30 to TRBJ2-1, with TRBD2 matching 7 bases. Germline trimming cut 2 bases from V and 6 bases from J; bases unmatched to any gene: 7. Germline CDR1 is GTSNPN and CDR2 is SVGIG (reference sequence). The CDR3 length is 14 residues. CDR3 bases: TGTGCCTGGAGTTCCGGGACTATGTCCAATGAGCAGTTCTTC. Protein: CAWSSGTMSNEQFF.

The chain recombines TRBV18 with TRBJ2-6; tentative D call: TRBD1 (7 bases). The CDR3 runs 17 residues. V shed 5 bases and J shed 0 bases, with 14 bases lying between them. Germline lookup yields CDR1 KGHSH and CDR2 LQKENI. CDR3 coding DNA: TGTGCCAGCTCAGCTACAGGGGACTTCTCTGGGGCCAACGTCCTGACTTTC. This sequence encodes CASSATGDFSGANVLTF.

This chain connects TRBV11-3 to TRBJ1-1, with D uncertain. CDR1 SGHNT and CDR2 YENEEA come from the germline V gene. V lost 2 bases and J lost 1, with 5 bases in between. The CDR3 totals 13 residues. CDR3 sequence: CASSLSPNTEAFF. The DNA of the CDR3 is TGTGCCAGCAGCTTATCACCGAACACTGAAGCTTTCTTT. Based on the CDR3 plus reference TRBV11-3 and TRBJ1-1, the full variable domain is EAGVVQSPRYKIIEKKQPVAFWCNPISGHNTLYWYLQNLGQGPELLIRYENEEAVDDSQLPKDRFSAERLKGVDSTLKIQPAELGDSAVYLCASSLSPNTEAFFGQGTRLTVV.

This clone was seen repeatedly, ten times or more. The J gene is TRBJ2-4, the V gene TRBV28, with D tentatively TRBD1 (8 bases). Deletions cut 5 bases from V and 7 bases from J, with 18 bases between. This CDR3 comprises 15 residues. Germline CDR1 reads MDHEN; CDR2 reads SYDVKM. CDR3 bases: TGTGCCAGCAGTACACCGGGGGGACAGGTTAACATTCAGTACTTC. Its translation: CASSTPGGQVNIQYF.

The chain has TRBV19 and TRBJ2-7, with 7 positions matching TRBD2. Losses at the gene ends were 7 bases for V and 0 bases for J; bases not matched to a gene: 6. The CDR3 loop spans 14 amino acids. Germline loops: CDR1 LNHDA, CDR2 SQIVND (reference sequence). CDR3 DNA sequence: TGTGCCAGTACTTCTAGCGGCTTCTCCTACGAGCAGTACTTC. Translated: CASTSSGFSYEQYF. Full variable domain (outside the CDR3, taken from reference TRBV19 and TRBJ2-7): DGGITQSPKYLFRKEGQNVTLSCEQNLNHDAMYWYRQDPGQGLRLIYYSQIVNDFQKGDIAEGYSVSREKKESFPLTVTSAQKNPTAFYLCASTSSGFSYEQYFGPGTRLTVT.

The chain is built from TRBV28 and TRBJ1-2, with D unclear. The CDR3 is 13 amino acids. V shed 6 bases and J shed 4 bases, with 12 bases lying between them. The germline gives CDR1 MDHEN, CDR2 SYDVKM. The CDR3 nucleotides are TGTGCCAGCAGGCAGGCCCCCCCCTATGGCTACACCTTC. It encodes CASRQAPPYGYTF.

J is TRBJ2-4 and V is TRBV5-5; no clear D gene. The CDR3 sequence is 13 residues long. Germline CDR1 reads SGHKS; CDR2 reads YYEKEE (reference sequence). Between the trimmed V and J ends, which lost 0 bases and 13 bases, there was a span of 14 bases. The CDR3 nucleotides are TGTGCCAGCAGCTTGGGACTTTCCACCCACCAGTACTTC. Protein: CASSLGLSTHQYF.

This clone appeared a few times. The chain carries TRBV19 and TRBJ2-2, with 9 bases fitting TRBD2. The germline V gene has CDR1 LNHDA and CDR2 SQIVND (reference sequence). The CDR3 extends over 17 amino acids. V lost 2 bases to trimming and J lost 3 bases; unmatched junction nucleotides: 7. CDR3 sequence reads: CASSIRAGGADTGELFF. The CDR3 region has the DNA TGTGCCAGTAGTATACGAGCGGGAGGAGCGGACACCGGGGAGCTGTTTTTT.

This clone was seen a handful of times. The chain links TRBV5-4 to TRBJ1-1; maybe TRBD1 (6 bases). Trimming cost V 7 bases and J 4 bases, with 23 bases left between them. CDR3 length: 16 amino acids. Germline CDR1 is SGHNT and CDR2 is YYREEE (reference sequence). The CDR3 DNA follows: TGTGCCAGCTCCCCTTCGCGTTTAGGGGGGGGCACTGAAGCTTTCTTT. Its translation: CASSPSRLGGGTEAFF.

The genes are TRBV18 and TRBJ1-2; D may be TRBD1 (5 bases). Germline CDR1 reads KGHSH; CDR2 reads LQKENI. This CDR3 spans 14 amino acids. V was shortened by 3 bases and J by 3 bases, with 11 bases between the two germline ends. For the CDR3, the DNA is TGTGCCAGCTCACCCGCCTTGGGGGACTATGGCTACACCTTC. This sequence encodes CASSPALGDYGYTF.

The chain uses TRBV13 and TRBJ2-2; 9 bases match TRBD1. Germline loops: CDR1 PRHDT, CDR2 FYEKMQ (reference sequence). The CDR3 extends over 15 amino acids. Unmatched junction bases numbered 7, after V lost 5 bases and J lost 6 bases. The CDR3 is CASSVGQGFAGELFF. The CDR3 DNA follows: TGTGCCAGCAGCGTGGGACAGGGATTCGCCGGGGAGCTGTTTTTT.

This chain links TRBV7-2 with TRBJ2-2; no clear D gene. The V gene lost 5 bases and the J gene lost 0 bases, with 13 bases spanning the gap. CDR1 SGHTA and CDR2 FQGNSA come from the germline V gene. The CDR3 consists of 16 residues. CDR3 DNA: TGTGCCAGCAGCCAGACGGCGCACCCGAACACCGGGGAGCTGTTTTTT. Its protein is CASSQTAHPNTGELFF.

The CDR3 is CASSLVGSGRTSTDTQYF. The CDR3 bases are TGCGCCAGCAGCTTGGTGGGGAGCGGGAGGACTAGCACAGATACGCAGTATTTT. The rearrangement joins TRBV5-1 to TRBJ2-3; TRBD2 aligns across 9 bases. The V and J ends lost 0 bases and 0 bases, in that order; junction bases with no gene match: 8. This CDR3 has 18 amino acids. The germline CDR1 and CDR2 sequences are SGHRS and YFSETQ.

The rearrangement uses TRBV28 and TRBJ1-1, with D tentatively TRBD1 (5 bases). This CDR3 region has 15 residues. Germline V CDR1 and CDR2: MDHEN, SYDVKM. V dropped 7 bases and J dropped 5 bases, with 20 bases sitting between them. This chain's CDR3 is CASIPPQGSVTEAFF. The CDR3 nucleotides are TGTGCCAGCATCCCCCCCCAGGGATCTGTAACTGAAGCTTTCTTT.

V and J are TRBV9 and TRBJ2-1; 8 bases are a match to TRBD2. V lost 1 base to trimming and J lost 5 bases; unmatched junction nucleotides: 11. From germline, CDR1 is SGDLS and CDR2 YYNGEE. The CDR3 has 17 amino acids. The CDR3 bases are TGTGCCAGCAGCGTACCGTCTATCGGGAGGGAGAACAATGAGCAGTTCTTC. This translates into CASSVPSIGRENNEQFF.

This rearrangement joins TRBV2 to TRBJ2-7, with a weak D call TRBD2 (5 bases). The CDR3 loop spans 13 amino acids. Germline V gene data show CDR1 as SNHLY and CDR2 as FYNNEI. Trimming took 7 bases from V and 5 from J, leaving 15 bases between them. DNA of the CDR3: TGTGCCAGCATCAGAGGGAGCGCGAACGAGCAGTACTTC. Residues: CASIRGSANEQYF.

The chain recombines TRBV7-9 with TRBJ2-1; 10 bases agree with TRBD2. Germline CDR1 and CDR2: SEHNR and FQNEAQ (reference sequence). The CDR3 runs to 19 residues. The V gene end was trimmed by 4 bases and the J gene end by 0 bases; junction bases not matched to a gene: 12. CDR3 bases: TGTGCCAGCAGCTCCTCTCTAGCGGGAGAAAAGAGCTCCTACAATGAGCAGTTCTTC. Protein sequence: CASSSSLAGEKSSYNEQFF.

This clone was seen a handful of times. The rearrangement uses TRBV11-2 and TRBJ1-2, with a tentative D call TRBD1 (6 bases). Per the germline V gene, CDR1 is SGHAT and CDR2 is FQNNGV. Trimming removed 5 bases from V and 5 bases from J, with 18 bases in between. The length of the CDR3 is 15 residues. The CDR3 DNA follows: TGTGCCAGCAGCCCCGATTCACAGGGATTGTATGGCTACACCTTC. It yields the protein CASSPDSQGLYGYTF.

This rearrangement joins TRBV30 to TRBJ1-1; 7 bases align to TRBD1. The germline gives CDR1 GTSNPN, CDR2 SVGIG (reference sequence). V shed 8 bases and J 4 bases; nucleotides not matched to a gene: 10. This CDR3 spans 13 amino acids. The DNA for the CDR3 is TGTGCCCAACGGGCAGGGGGTATCACTGAAGCTTTCTTT. Protein product: CAQRAGGITEAFF.

The rearrangement uses TRBV5-6 and TRBJ1-6; possible D gene TRBD1, 5 bases. This CDR3 comprises 14 residues. Germline CDR1 is SGHDT and CDR2 is YYEEEE. V was clipped by 6 bases and J by 7 bases, with 14 bases between them. The CDR3 DNA follows: TGTGCCAGCACCCTCCCGGGGGGAAATTCACCCCTCCACTTT. It is translated as CASTLPGGNSPLHF.

This clone was counted a single time. This sequence joins TRBV7-9 and TRBJ2-1, with D perhaps matching TRBD2 (5 bases). The CDR3 contains 13 residues. V was pared by 5 bases and J by 2 bases, with 7 bases between. The germline gives CDR1 SEHNR, CDR2 FQNEAQ (reference sequence). CDR3 DNA sequence: TGTGCCAGCAGCAACGGGGCCTACAATGAGCAGTTCTTC. Its translation: CASSNGAYNEQFF.

The J gene is TRBJ1-3, the V gene TRBV30; D is perhaps TRBD1 (5 bases). Germline CDR1 GTSNPN, CDR2 SVGIG (reference sequence). V lost 4 bases, J lost 4 bases, and 14 bases lay in between. The CDR3 has 14 amino acids. CDR3: CAWNGGTSGNTIYF. CDR3 DNA: TGTGCCTGGAATGGAGGGACTTCGGGAAACACCATATATTTT.

V gene TRBV6-1 combines with J gene TRBJ2-1, with TRBD2 as a possible D gene (6 bases). The germline V and J ends were trimmed by 7 bases and 0 bases, with 13 bases remaining between them. CDR1 and CDR2 from the germline V gene are MNHNS and SASEGT. CDR3 length: 15 residues. The CDR3 coding sequence is TGTGCCAGCATCCGGGACTTTAGCTCCTACAATGAGCAGTTCTTC. Translating gives CASIRDFSSYNEQFF.

The rearrangement links TRBV6-1 to TRBJ2-5; 13 positions match TRBD2. CDR1 and CDR2 (germline): MNHNS, SASEGT. With 0 bases clipped from V and 5 bases from J, the junction kept 6 bases outside the gene matches. The CDR3 contains 17 residues. The CDR3 reads CASSEARGLAGAETQYF. For the CDR3, the DNA is TGTGCCAGCAGTGAAGCCAGAGGACTAGCGGGAGCGGAGACCCAGTACTTC.

The V and J genes are TRBV7-9 and TRBJ1-1; 11 nucleotides align to TRBD1. The CDR3 consists of 15 residues. The ends lost 5 bases at V and 4 bases at J; junction bases unmatched: 6. Looked up from germline, CDR1 is SEHNR and CDR2 is FQNEAQ (reference sequence). CDR3: CASSTGQGAVTEAFF. The CDR3 nucleotides read TGTGCCAGCAGCACCGGACAGGGGGCGGTCACTGAAGCTTTCTTT.